This is a list of T cell receptor beta chains from one sample in a study of blood T cells in healthy people across ages. TCRdb fed the 5' RACE reads into MiXCR, producing one record per CDR3 protein. The sample lists about a million distinct CDR3 sequences; roughly 47% were seen once. The sequencing sample was made of blood. These receptors came from an older woman in good health. The CDR3 runs from the conserved cysteine through the conserved F or W. The order of the fields is V gene, J gene, CDR3 length, D gene, clone size, CDR3 protein, CDR3 DNA. A D gene is named only where the DNA matches it firmly. Only part of the rows carry a size: once, few, many, or a class if the clone is expanded.

v_gene: TRBV2; j_gene: TRBJ2-4; len: 14; d_gene: NA; abundance: NA; CDR3aa: CASSYRGTGVEQYF; CDR3nt: TGTGCCAGCAGTTACAGGGGAACGGGGGTGGAGCAGTACTTC
v_gene: TRBV20-1; j_gene: TRBJ2-7; len: 13; d_gene: NA; abundance: few; CDR3aa: CSVRTPQTYEQYF; CDR3nt: TGCAGTGTCCGGACCCCTCAGACCTACGAGCAGTACTTC
v_gene: TRBV9; j_gene: TRBJ2-3; len: 15; d_gene: TRBD1; abundance: NA; CDR3aa: CASSVSRGQADTQYF; CDR3nt: TGTGCCAGCAGCGTTAGCAGGGGGCAGGCAGATACGCAGTATTTT
v_gene: TRBV20-1; j_gene: TRBJ2-1; len: 18; d_gene: TRBD2; abundance: NA; CDR3aa: CSASPSGLAGAVGNEQFF; CDR3nt: TGCAGTGCTAGCCCAAGCGGACTAGCGGGAGCGGTGGGGAATGAGCAGTTCTTC
v_gene: TRBV6-2/TRBV6-3; j_gene: TRBJ1-2; len: 17; d_gene: NA; abundance: NA; CDR3aa: CASSSYSVLEANYGYTF; CDR3nt: TGTGCCAGCAGCTCGTATTCCGTGTTGGAGGCTAACTATGGCTACACCTTC
v_gene: TRBV29-1; j_gene: TRBJ2-5; len: 16; d_gene: NA; abundance: NA; CDR3aa: CSVERGPTGRRATQYF; CDR3nt: TGCAGCGTTGAAAGGGGGCCGACAGGGAGGAGGGCGACCCAGTACTTT
v_gene: TRBV29-1; j_gene: TRBJ2-4; len: 10; d_gene: NA; abundance: once; CDR3aa: CSAVGDIQYF; CDR3nt: TGCAGCGCTGTGGGCGACATTCAGTACTTC
v_gene: TRBV5-1; j_gene: TRBJ2-1; len: 19; d_gene: NA; abundance: NA; CDR3aa: CASSSRSYGRERSYNEQFF; CDR3nt: TGCGCCAGCAGCTCAAGGTCGTATGGTCGGGAGCGCTCCTACAATGAGCAGTTCTTC
v_gene: TRBV4-2; j_gene: TRBJ2-3; len: 17; d_gene: TRBD1; abundance: NA; CDR3aa: CASSQDGDRGWTDTQYF; CDR3nt: TGTGCCAGCAGCCAAGATGGGGACAGGGGGTGGACAGATACGCAGTATTTT
v_gene: TRBV27; j_gene: TRBJ2-7; len: 15; d_gene: NA; abundance: NA; CDR3aa: CASSFGAEASYEQYF; CDR3nt: TGTGCCAGCAGTTTCGGTGCGGAGGCGTCCTACGAGCAGTACTTC
v_gene: TRBV7-9; j_gene: TRBJ1-4; len: 15; d_gene: TRBD1; abundance: once; CDR3aa: CASSLVGTGEEKLFF; CDR3nt: TGTGCCAGCAGCTTAGTCGGGACAGGTGAAGAAAAACTGTTTTTT
v_gene: TRBV4-1; j_gene: TRBJ2-4; len: 21; d_gene: NA; abundance: once; CDR3aa: CASSQEYDYEGHRFSKNIQYF; CDR3nt: TGCGCCAGCAGCCAAGAGTACGATTACGAGGGACATAGGTTTTCCAAAAACATTCAGTACTTC
v_gene: TRBV28; j_gene: TRBJ1-5; len: 16; d_gene: TRBD1; abundance: once; CDR3aa: CASSSLMGTAGWPQHF; CDR3nt: TGTGCCAGCAGTTCCCTTATGGGGACAGCCGGATGGCCCCAGCATTTT
v_gene: TRBV7-6; j_gene: TRBJ2-7; len: 13; d_gene: NA; abundance: NA; CDR3aa: CASSLGRGTEQYF; CDR3nt: TGTGCCAGCAGCTTAGGTCGAGGGACCGAGCAGTACTTC
v_gene: TRBV7-8; j_gene: TRBJ2-5; len: 16; d_gene: NA; abundance: few; CDR3aa: CASSLAFGGRGETQYF; CDR3nt: TGTGCCAGCAGCTTAGCGTTCGGGGGGCGGGGTGAGACCCAGTACTTC
v_gene: TRBV29-1; j_gene: TRBJ2-5; len: 11; d_gene: TRBD1; abundance: NA; CDR3aa: CSVGQGVTQYF; CDR3nt: TGCAGCGTTGGACAGGGGGTGACCCAGTACTTC
v_gene: TRBV18; j_gene: TRBJ2-4; len: 15; d_gene: NA; abundance: NA; CDR3aa: CASSRGLEAKNIQYF; CDR3nt: TGTGCCAGCTCACGAGGACTGGAAGCCAAAAACATTCAGTACTTC
v_gene: TRBV11-2; j_gene: TRBJ2-2; len: 15; d_gene: NA; abundance: NA; CDR3aa: CASSQGGRNTGELFF; CDR3nt: TGTGCCAGCAGCCAAGGAGGACGGAACACCGGGGAGCTGTTTTTT
v_gene: TRBV2; j_gene: TRBJ2-3; len: 12; d_gene: NA; abundance: few; CDR3aa: CASSEMPDTQYF; CDR3nt: TGTGCCAGCAGTGAAATGCCAGATACGCAGTATTTT
v_gene: TRBV4-2; j_gene: TRBJ1-2; len: 15; d_gene: TRBD1; abundance: NA; CDR3aa: CASSISGQLNYGYTF; CDR3nt: TGTGCCAGCAGCATATCGGGACAGCTAAACTATGGCTACACCTTC
v_gene: TRBV11-1; j_gene: TRBJ2-7; len: 13; d_gene: NA; abundance: NA; CDR3aa: CASSYRAPYEQYF; CDR3nt: TGTGCCAGCAGCTACCGCGCCCCCTACGAGCAGTACTTC
v_gene: TRBV12-3/TRBV12-4; j_gene: TRBJ1-2; len: 11; d_gene: TRBD1; abundance: few; CDR3aa: CASSTGGLHTF; CDR3nt: TGTGCCAGCAGTACAGGGGGCCTCCACACCTTC
v_gene: TRBV20-1; j_gene: TRBJ2-3; len: 14; d_gene: TRBD2; abundance: few; CDR3aa: CSARSSGGTDTQYF; CDR3nt: TGCAGTGCTAGATCTAGCGGAGGCACAGATACGCAGTATTTT
v_gene: TRBV29-1; j_gene: TRBJ1-2; len: 12; d_gene: NA; abundance: NA; CDR3aa: CSVERGAYGYTF; CDR3nt: TGCAGCGTTGAACGAGGGGCCTATGGCTACACCTTC
v_gene: TRBV7-2; j_gene: TRBJ1-2; len: 15; d_gene: NA; abundance: few; CDR3aa: CASSPGGGTNYGYTF; CDR3nt: TGTGCCAGCAGCCCCGGGGGGGGGACTAACTATGGCTACACCTTC
v_gene: TRBV4-3; j_gene: TRBJ1-2; len: 15; d_gene: TRBD1; abundance: NA; CDR3aa: CASSRGQALNYGYTF; CDR3nt: TGCGCCAGCAGCCGAGGACAGGCGCTCAACTATGGCTACACCTTC
v_gene: TRBV29-1; j_gene: TRBJ1-1; len: 12; d_gene: NA; abundance: few; CDR3aa: CSVVPGQGEAFF; CDR3nt: TGCAGCGTTGTTCCGGGGCAGGGTGAAGCTTTCTTT
v_gene: TRBV7-2; j_gene: TRBJ2-2; len: 20; d_gene: TRBD2; abundance: NA; CDR3aa: CASSLMGLAGGVGNTGELFF; CDR3nt: TGTGCCAGCAGCTTAATGGGACTAGCGGGAGGGGTGGGGAACACCGGGGAGCTGTTTTTT
v_gene: TRBV4-1; j_gene: TRBJ2-7; len: 16; d_gene: NA; abundance: NA; CDR3aa: CASSQVWVLDSYEQYF; CDR3nt: TGCGCCAGCAGCCAAGTTTGGGTGTTAGACTCCTACGAGCAGTACTTC
v_gene: TRBV12-3/TRBV12-4; j_gene: TRBJ2-3; len: 15; d_gene: TRBD2; abundance: NA; CDR3aa: CASSFAGGRADTQYF; CDR3nt: TGTGCCAGCAGTTTCGCGGGAGGGAGGGCAGATACGCAGTATTTT
v_gene: TRBV18; j_gene: TRBJ2-5; len: 14; d_gene: NA; abundance: NA; CDR3aa: CASSPEATQETQYF; CDR3nt: TGTGCCAGCTCACCAGAAGCGACGCAAGAGACCCAGTACTTC
v_gene: TRBV14; j_gene: TRBJ2-1; len: 18; d_gene: TRBD2; abundance: NA; CDR3aa: CASSQAARAGRLDNEQFF; CDR3nt: TGTGCCAGCAGCCAAGCGGCGCGAGCGGGAAGGCTCGACAATGAGCAGTTCTTC
v_gene: TRBV10-3; j_gene: TRBJ2-7; len: 13; d_gene: TRBD2; abundance: NA; CDR3aa: CALGRESSYEQYF; CDR3nt: TGTGCCCTCGGGAGGGAAAGTTCCTACGAGCAGTACTTC
v_gene: TRBV25-1; j_gene: TRBJ2-5; len: 14; d_gene: NA; abundance: NA; CDR3aa: CASSLEGGYNEQYF; CDR3nt: TGTGCCAGCAGTCTGGAGGGGGGCTACAATGAGCAGTACTTC
v_gene: TRBV3-1; j_gene: TRBJ2-7; len: 15; d_gene: NA; abundance: NA; CDR3aa: CASSQGLAFSLEQYF; CDR3nt: TGTGCCAGCAGCCAAGGTCTAGCTTTTTCGTTGGAGCAGTACTTC
v_gene: TRBV28; j_gene: TRBJ2-7; len: 15; d_gene: TRBD2; abundance: NA; CDR3aa: CASSAETSGVYEQYF; CDR3nt: TGTGCCAGCAGTGCCGAAACTAGCGGCGTCTACGAGCAGTACTTC
v_gene: TRBV7-6; j_gene: TRBJ1-1; len: 12; d_gene: NA; abundance: NA; CDR3aa: CASSPSGFEAFF; CDR3nt: TGTGCCAGCAGCCCCTCAGGGTTTGAAGCTTTCTTT
v_gene: TRBV4-2; j_gene: TRBJ2-7; len: 17; d_gene: TRBD2; abundance: once; CDR3aa: CASSQDGVLAGSYEQYF; CDR3nt: TGTGCCAGCAGCCAAGATGGGGTACTAGCGGGCTCCTACGAGCAGTACTTC
v_gene: TRBV18; j_gene: TRBJ1-4; len: 15; d_gene: NA; abundance: NA; CDR3aa: CASSSSWGKGEKLFF; CDR3nt: TGTGCCAGCTCATCATCTTGGGGCAAAGGCGAAAAACTGTTTTTT
v_gene: TRBV20-1; j_gene: TRBJ2-7; len: 14; d_gene: NA; abundance: NA; CDR3aa: CSARTFGLVYEQYF; CDR3nt: TGCAGTGCCAGGACGTTTGGACTGGTCTACGAGCAGTACTTC